These 20 T cell receptor beta chains originate from one sample sequenced in a study of neurological immune-mediated disorders. Time point in this sample: longitudinal time-point 1 (baseline). TCRdb reprocessed the 5' RACE reads via MiXCR and lists one record per CDR3 protein. In the table there are 35,000 or so distinct CDR3 sequences, more than 3% of which are singletons. The sample consisted of PBMCs. These receptors came from a woman aged 55-69 years with multiple sclerosis.

The chain employs TRBV20-1 and TRBJ2-7; no definite D call. The germline CDR1 and CDR2 sequences are DFQATT and SNEGSKA (reference sequence). V was trimmed by 0 bases and J by 3 bases, leaving 15 bases between them. The CDR3 spans 15 residues. CDR3 DNA sequence: TGCAGTGCTAGAGAGACACACTCCACCTTCTACGAGCAGTACTTC. It encodes CSARETHSTFYEQYF.

The sample holds many counts of this clonotype. V gene TRBV12-3 or TRBV12-4 combines with J gene TRBJ2-7; TRBD2 matches 9 bases. The V and J ends lost 7 bases and 3 bases, in that order; junction bases with no gene match: 10. The length of the CDR3 is 15 residues. The CDR3 reads CASKRQLTSGYEQYF. CDR3 coding DNA: TGTGCCAGCAAAAGACAGTTGACTAGCGGCTACGAGCAGTACTTC.

This clonotype has a count of ten or more. The gene calls are TRBV20-1 and TRBJ2-1, with 15 bases that match TRBD2. J gave up 7 bases and V 5 bases, and 6 bases lay outside the gene matches. The V gene's germline CDR1 is DFQATT and CDR2 SNEGSKA (reference sequence). The length of the CDR3 is 15 residues. The CDR3: CSADGLAGGLNEQFF. The CDR3 region has the DNA TGCAGTGCTGACGGACTAGCGGGGGGGCTGAATGAGCAGTTCTTC.

This clonotype occurred many times. V and J are TRBV6-5 and TRBJ2-3; possible D gene TRBD2, 7 bases. V dropped 5 bases and J dropped 3 bases, with 12 bases sitting between them. CDR3 size: 14 residues. Germline values: CDR1 MNHEY, CDR2 SVGAGI. The CDR3 loop is CASSLQGGTDTQYF. DNA for the CDR3: TGTGCCAGCAGTCTACAGGGAGGGACAGATACGCAGTATTTT.

This clonotype was found many times. This rearrangement joins TRBV4-2 to TRBJ2-1; 10 bases align to TRBD1. The CDR3 is 16 residues long. Per the germline V gene, CDR1 is LGHNA and CDR2 is YNFKEQ. The J segment lost 6 bases and the V segment lost 3 bases, leaving 8 bases of the junction unmatched. The DNA for the CDR3 is TGTGCCAGCAGCCAGCCGGGACAGGGGAACGGCAATGAGCAGTTCTTC. It encodes CASSQPGQGNGNEQFF.

This clonotype was observed at least ten times. The rearrangement joins TRBV29-1 to TRBJ2-1, with D perhaps matching TRBD1 (6 bases). V shed 6 bases and J shed 5 bases, with 14 bases lying between them. The CDR3 contains 13 residues. The germline V gene encodes CDR1 SQVTM and CDR2 ANQGSEA. The CDR3 loop is CSVGRQVDNEQFF. CDR3 DNA: TGCAGCGTCGGTCGACAGGTTGACAATGAGCAGTTCTTC.

This clonotype was observed at least ten times. This chain links TRBV7-2 with TRBJ1-3, with 7 bases fitting TRBD1. Germline lookup yields CDR1 SGHTA and CDR2 FQGNSA. The CDR3 has 14 residues. V shed 3 bases, J shed 3 bases, and the junction held 2 bases outside the gene matches. The CDR3 DNA reads TGTGCCAGCAGCTTTGGGACAGTTGGAAACACCATATATTTT. Translated: CASSFGTVGNTIYF.

Ten or more counts support this clonotype. The chain recombines TRBV9 with TRBJ1-1; maybe TRBD1 (5 bases). This CDR3 is 14 amino acids long. V lost 0 bases and J 4 bases, leaving 10 bases between the germline ends. Germline V gene lookup returns CDR1 SGDLS and CDR2 YYNGEE. For the CDR3, the DNA is TGTGCCAGCAGCGTAGCTACGGGACCCACTGAAGCTTTCTTT. Protein: CASSVATGPTEAFF.

The table lists this clonotype with many counts. The chain combines TRBV20-1 with TRBJ2-7; 8 bases are a match to TRBD1. Germline V CDR1 and CDR2: DFQATT, SNEGSKA (reference sequence). The CDR3 has 14 residues. The junction had 10 bases not matched to a gene; V was cut back by 5 bases and J by 4 bases. CDR3 region: CSAPGGQGAYEQYF. In nucleotides, the CDR3 is TGCAGTGCTCCAGGCGGGCAGGGGGCATACGAGCAGTACTTC.

This clonotype has at least ten counts. The J gene is TRBJ2-6, the V gene TRBV5-6, with D unresolved. Trimming took 0 bases from V and 2 from J, leaving 9 bases between them. The CDR3 loop spans 16 amino acids. CDR1 and CDR2 (germline): SGHDT, YYEEEE. CDR3 nucleotide sequence: TGTGCCAGCAGCTTGGATTGGGCGACTGGGGCCAACGTCCTGACTTTC. Translation gives CASSLDWATGANVLTF.

The sample holds many counts of this clonotype. The chain combines TRBV5-5 with TRBJ1-2, with TRBD1 matching 8 bases. The germline gives CDR1 SGHKS, CDR2 YYEKEE (reference sequence). The J segment lost 0 bases and the V segment lost 4 bases, leaving 8 bases of the junction unmatched. This CDR3 spans 16 amino acids. The CDR3 nucleotides are TGTGCCAGCAGCGTAATCGACAGGGGAGCTAACTATGGCTACACCTTC. Translation gives CASSVIDRGANYGYTF.

This clonotype has a count of ten or more. The CDR3: CSARALNEKLFF. The CDR3 nucleotides read TGCAGTGCCCGGGCCCTAAATGAAAAACTGTTTTTT. The chain carries TRBV20-1 and TRBJ1-4; D is uncertain. The V and J ends lost 6 bases and 5 bases respectively, with 10 bases between them. The V gene's germline CDR1 is DFQATT and CDR2 SNEGSKA (reference sequence). The CDR3 extends over 12 amino acids.

This clonotype was seen many times. The V gene is TRBV27, the J gene TRBJ1-1; TRBD1 might be the D (5 bases). The CDR3 contains 13 residues. Germline V gives CDR1 MNHEY, CDR2 SMNVEV (reference sequence). The ends were cut back, 6 bases at V and 2 bases at J, with 10 bases in the middle. The CDR3 DNA follows: TGTGCCAGCAGGAAGGGGTACAACACTGAAGCTTTCTTT. Protein: CASRKGYNTEAFF.

This clonotype has ten or more counts. Here the CDR3 DNA reads TGCGCCAGCAGTTTAGAAGCTCCGGGCACAGATACGCAGTATTTT. Encoded protein: CASSLEAPGTDTQYF. The chain couples TRBV5-1 to TRBJ2-3; D is unclear. The germline V gene encodes CDR1 SGHRS and CDR2 YFSETQ. Trimming removed 5 bases at V and 1 base at J, with 14 bases between. This CDR3 is 15 amino acids long. The whole variable domain, remainder taken from reference TRBV5-1 and TRBJ2-3, is KAGVTQTPRYLIKTRGQQVTLSCSPISGHRSVSWYQQTPGQGLQFLFEYFSETQRNKGNFPGRFSGRQFSNSRSEMNVSTLELGDSALYLCASSLEAPGTDTQYFGPGTRLTVL.

This clonotype was counted ten times or more. V is TRBV7-8 and J is TRBJ2-7; D is perhaps TRBD1 (6 bases). Trimming took off 5 bases at V and 3 bases at J, with 14 bases between the two ends. The CDR3 totals 14 residues. CDR1 and CDR2 from the germline V gene are SGHVS and FQNEAQ. CDR3 residues: CASSKVQGSYEQYF. The CDR3 bases are TGTGCCAGCAGCAAAGTACAGGGAAGCTACGAGCAGTACTTC.

This clonotype occurred many times. The chain links TRBV28 to TRBJ2-5; 9 bases agree with TRBD1. Germline V lookup: CDR1 MDHEN, CDR2 SYDVKM. CDR3 length: 15 amino acids. V gave up 2 bases and J gave up 7 bases; unmatched junction bases: 8. The DNA of the CDR3 is TGTGCCAGCAGTTTACCGGGGACAGGGAAGTGGACCCAGTACTTC. Translating gives CASSLPGTGKWTQYF.

In its sample, this clonotype was seen many times. Relative to the germline gene, one junction end is altered; a read error may explain this. This rearrangement joins TRBV20-1 to TRBJ1-6; unclear D gene. The CDR3 is 12 amino acids. Germline V CDR1 and CDR2: DFQATT, SNEGSKA (reference sequence). CDR3 DNA: TGCAGTGCTAGAGGGTCGGGTTCAACCCTCAACTTT. Amino acid sequence: CSARGSGSTLNF.

This clonotype came up many times. This chain links TRBV5-1 with TRBJ2-2, with D unresolved. The CDR3 covers 13 residues. V lost 5 bases to trimming and J lost 8 bases, with 13 bases between them. Germline V gene data show CDR1 as SGHRS and CDR2 as YFSETQ. The chain's CDR3 is CASRMARPGELFF. The CDR3 DNA follows: TGCGCCAGCAGGATGGCTAGACCGGGGGAGCTGTTTTTT.

This clonotype was recorded many times. The chain joins TRBV20-1 to TRBJ1-2; D may be TRBD1 (5 bases). The germline V gene encodes CDR1 DFQATT and CDR2 SNEGSKA (reference sequence). V was clipped by 7 bases and J by 0 bases, with 9 bases between them. This CDR3 comprises 12 residues. The CDR3, as DNA: TGCAGTGGGGGGGGAGCTAACTATGGCTACACCTTC. Translating gives CSGGGANYGYTF.

This clonotype occurred many times. This chain connects TRBV7-6 to TRBJ2-5, with 14 bases aligning to TRBD2. The CDR3 loop spans 17 amino acids. Germline CDR1 is SGHVS and CDR2 is FNYEAQ. After removal of 6 bases from V and 2 bases from J, the junction contained 8 bases not matched to a gene. Written as DNA, the CDR3 is TGTGCCAGCAGACTTGGACTAGCGGGGGGCCAACAAGAGACCCAGTACTTC. It specifies CASRLGLAGGQQETQYF. Combining the CDR3 with reference TRBV7-6 and TRBJ2-5 gives the whole variable domain GAGVSQSPRYKVTKRGQDVALRCDPISGHVSLYWYRQALGQGPEFLTYFNYEAQQDKSGLPNDRFSAERPEGSISTLTIQRTEQRDSAMYRCASRLGLAGGQQETQYFGPGTRLLVL.